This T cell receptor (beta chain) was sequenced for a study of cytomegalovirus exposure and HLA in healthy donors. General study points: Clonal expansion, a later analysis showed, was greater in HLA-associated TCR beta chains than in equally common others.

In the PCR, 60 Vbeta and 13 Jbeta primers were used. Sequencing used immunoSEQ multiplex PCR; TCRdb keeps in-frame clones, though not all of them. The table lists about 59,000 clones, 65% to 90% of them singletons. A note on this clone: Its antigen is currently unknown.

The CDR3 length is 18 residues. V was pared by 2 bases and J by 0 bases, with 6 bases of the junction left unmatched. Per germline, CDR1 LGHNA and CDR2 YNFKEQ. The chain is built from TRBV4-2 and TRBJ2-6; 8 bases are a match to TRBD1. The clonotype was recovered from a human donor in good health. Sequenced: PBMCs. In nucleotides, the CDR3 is TGTGCCAGCAGCCAACACAGGGGGTATTACTCTGGGGCCAACGTCCTGACTTTC. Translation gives CASSQHRGYYSGANVLTF.